Listed below are T cell receptor beta chains from one sample, sequenced in a study of identical twins. Using its own MiXCR run on the 5' RACE reads, TCRdb lists one record per CDR3 protein. The sample yields some 1,700,000 distinct CDR3 sequences, 25% to 35% seen once. Sequenced: cord blood. The receptor set was obtained from a newborn girl in good health. CDR3s include the opening cysteine and the closing phenylalanine or tryptophan. Each record gives: V gene, clone size, J gene, D gene, CDR3 protein, CDR3 DNA. D genes are given only for firm matches. Clone size is shown for a subset of rows, as once, few, many or a class of expanded clone.

v_call: TRBV2
clone_size: few
j_call: TRBJ2-4
d_call: -
cdr3_aa: CASSSLQGLLAKNIQYF
cdr3_nt: TGTGCCAGCAGTTCCCTACAGGGTTTGCTAGCCAAAAACATTCAGTACTTC

v_call: TRBV5-1
clone_size: few
j_call: TRBJ2-1
d_call: TRBD2
cdr3_aa: CASSRLTSGNEQFF
cdr3_nt: TGCGCCAGCAGCCGACTCACTAGCGGCAATGAGCAGTTCTTC

v_call: TRBV20-1
clone_size: once
j_call: TRBJ2-5
d_call: -
cdr3_aa: CSARDGNSGIYNEQYF
cdr3_nt: TGCAGTGCTAGAGATGGGAATAGCGGAATCTACAATGAGCAGTACTTC

v_call: TRBV29-1
clone_size: many
j_call: TRBJ1-2
d_call: -
cdr3_aa: CSVEDRAKLNSNYGYTF
cdr3_nt: TGCAGCGTTGAAGATCGCGCCAAGCTTAACTCTAACTATGGCTACACCTTC

v_call: TRBV4-1
clone_size: -
j_call: TRBJ2-7
d_call: -
cdr3_aa: CASSPRQDSYEQYF
cdr3_nt: TGCGCCAGCAGCCCCCGACAGGACTCCTACGAGCAGTACTTC

v_call: TRBV3-1
clone_size: -
j_call: TRBJ2-7
d_call: TRBD2
cdr3_aa: CASRLAGGPEQYF
cdr3_nt: TGTGCCAGCAGACTAGCGGGAGGACCCGAGCAGTACTTC

v_call: TRBV14
clone_size: many
j_call: TRBJ1-5
d_call: -
cdr3_aa: CASSQGQPQHF
cdr3_nt: TGTGCCAGCAGCCAAGGACAGCCCCAGCATTTT

v_call: TRBV7-9
clone_size: -
j_call: TRBJ1-2
d_call: -
cdr3_aa: CASSLDSKNGYTF
cdr3_nt: TGTGCCAGCAGCCTCGACAGTAAAAATGGCTACACCTTC

v_call: TRBV5-5
clone_size: many
j_call: TRBJ1-6
d_call: -
cdr3_aa: CASSLWVSSYNSPLHF
cdr3_nt: TGTGCCAGCAGCTTGTGGGTGAGCTCCTATAATTCACCCCTCCACTTT

v_call: TRBV14
clone_size: few
j_call: TRBJ2-3
d_call: TRBD2
cdr3_aa: CASSRRLASTDTQYF
cdr3_nt: TGTGCCAGCAGCCGACGACTAGCGAGCACAGATACGCAGTATTTT

v_call: TRBV28
clone_size: few
j_call: TRBJ2-3
d_call: TRBD2
cdr3_aa: CASSWGLAGEGDTQYF
cdr3_nt: TGTGCCAGCAGTTGGGGACTAGCGGGAGAAGGGGATACGCAGTATTTT

v_call: TRBV2
clone_size: few
j_call: TRBJ2-3
d_call: -
cdr3_aa: CASSDHYLTDTQYF
cdr3_nt: TGTGCCAGCAGTGATCACTACCTCACAGATACGCAGTATTTT

v_call: TRBV6-1
clone_size: -
j_call: TRBJ2-7
d_call: TRBD1
cdr3_aa: CASSEGRGPSSYEQYF
cdr3_nt: TGTGCCAGCAGTGAAGGAAGGGGGCCTAGCTCCTACGAGCAGTACTTC

v_call: TRBV7-8
clone_size: -
j_call: TRBJ1-1
d_call: -
cdr3_aa: CASSSRQVLTNTEAFF
cdr3_nt: TGTGCCAGCAGCTCAAGACAGGTTTTGACGAACACTGAAGCTTTCTTT

v_call: TRBV18
clone_size: -
j_call: TRBJ1-3
d_call: TRBD1
cdr3_aa: CASSPRTGSGNTIYF
cdr3_nt: TGTGCCAGCTCACCTCGGACAGGCTCTGGAAACACCATATATTTT

v_call: TRBV20-1
clone_size: -
j_call: TRBJ2-7
d_call: -
cdr3_aa: CGSAQGVPYEQYF
cdr3_nt: TGCGGGAGTGCACAGGGAGTTCCTTACGAGCAGTACTTC

v_call: TRBV4-2
clone_size: few
j_call: TRBJ2-3
d_call: TRBD2
cdr3_aa: CAGSQDQLATQYF
cdr3_nt: TGTGCCGGCAGCCAAGATCAACTAGCGACGCAGTATTTT

v_call: TRBV28
clone_size: -
j_call: TRBJ2-1
d_call: TRBD1
cdr3_aa: CASSLWFIGQGYNEQFF
cdr3_nt: TGTGCCAGCAGTTTATGGTTTATTGGACAGGGGTACAATGAGCAGTTCTTC

v_call: TRBV20-1
clone_size: few
j_call: TRBJ2-3
d_call: -
cdr3_aa: CSAVTGSTDTQYF
cdr3_nt: TGCAGTGCTGTTACAGGGAGCACAGATACGCAGTATTTT

v_call: TRBV5-1
clone_size: -
j_call: TRBJ2-5
d_call: -
cdr3_aa: CASSLDGLETQYF
cdr3_nt: TGCGCCAGCAGCTTGGACGGGTTGGAGACCCAGTACTTC

v_call: TRBV27
clone_size: -
j_call: TRBJ2-4
d_call: -
cdr3_aa: CASLENIQYF
cdr3_nt: TGTGCCAGCCTTGAGAACATTCAGTACTTC

v_call: TRBV18
clone_size: -
j_call: TRBJ2-4
d_call: -
cdr3_aa: CASSPQGMRNIQYF
cdr3_nt: TGTGCCAGCTCACCACAGGGGATGAGAAACATTCAGTACTTC

v_call: TRBV29-1
clone_size: many
j_call: TRBJ2-7
d_call: -
cdr3_aa: CSVEDVPYEQYF
cdr3_nt: TGCAGCGTTGAGGACGTCCCCTACGAGCAGTACTTC

v_call: TRBV20-1
clone_size: few
j_call: TRBJ1-5
d_call: TRBD1
cdr3_aa: CSAITGGRMKQPQHF
cdr3_nt: TGCAGTGCCATAACAGGGGGCCGGATGAAACAGCCCCAGCATTTT

v_call: TRBV3-1
clone_size: -
j_call: TRBJ2-3
d_call: TRBD2
cdr3_aa: CASSQGLAGITDTRYF
cdr3_nt: TGTGCCAGCAGCCAAGGACTAGCGGGAATCACAGATACGCGGTATTTT

v_call: TRBV20-1
clone_size: -
j_call: TRBJ2-5
d_call: TRBD2
cdr3_aa: CSARDGKRGGSETQYF
cdr3_nt: TGCAGTGCTAGAGATGGGAAGCGGGGGGGCTCTGAGACCCAGTACTTC

v_call: TRBV11-2
clone_size: -
j_call: TRBJ1-2
d_call: TRBD1
cdr3_aa: CASSLFRDRGYGYTF
cdr3_nt: TGTGCCAGCAGCTTATTCCGGGACAGGGGCTATGGCTACACCTTC

v_call: TRBV20-1
clone_size: few
j_call: TRBJ2-7
d_call: -
cdr3_aa: CSARIATGPYYNEQYF
cdr3_nt: TGCAGTGCTAGAATCGCGACAGGTCCCTACTACAATGAGCAGTACTTC

v_call: TRBV9
clone_size: few
j_call: TRBJ2-5
d_call: TRBD2
cdr3_aa: CASSGRTSGYQETQYF
cdr3_nt: TGTGCCAGCAGCGGACGGACTAGCGGGTACCAAGAGACCCAGTACTTC

v_call: TRBV2
clone_size: few
j_call: TRBJ2-7
d_call: TRBD1
cdr3_aa: CASRYLQGYEQYF
cdr3_nt: TGTGCCAGCAGGTACTTACAGGGGTACGAGCAGTACTTC

v_call: TRBV6-1
clone_size: -
j_call: TRBJ1-2
d_call: -
cdr3_aa: CASSSAASNYGYTF
cdr3_nt: TGTGCCAGCAGCTCGGCAGCCTCTAACTATGGCTACACCTTC

v_call: TRBV20-1
clone_size: -
j_call: TRBJ2-7
d_call: -
cdr3_aa: CSGGDGSSYEQYF
cdr3_nt: TGCAGTGGCGGGGACGGTAGCTCCTACGAGCAGTACTTC

v_call: TRBV27
clone_size: -
j_call: TRBJ2-1
d_call: TRBD2
cdr3_aa: CASTPGLAGPGRFF
cdr3_nt: TGTGCCAGCACCCCGGGACTAGCGGGACCAGGTCGGTTCTTC

v_call: TRBV6-5
clone_size: few
j_call: TRBJ2-7
d_call: -
cdr3_aa: CASSRHGMEGTNEQYF
cdr3_nt: TGTGCCAGCAGTCGCCACGGGATGGAGGGAACCAACGAGCAGTACTTC

v_call: TRBV15
clone_size: -
j_call: TRBJ1-1
d_call: TRBD1
cdr3_aa: CATSRDRGQGTEAFF
cdr3_nt: TGTGCCACCAGCAGAGACAGGGGGCAGGGCACTGAAGCTTTCTTT

v_call: TRBV11-2
clone_size: few
j_call: TRBJ2-7
d_call: TRBD1
cdr3_aa: CASSLGPQGDEQYF
cdr3_nt: TGTGCCAGCAGCTTAGGCCCCCAGGGGGACGAGCAGTACTTC

v_call: TRBV24-1
clone_size: few
j_call: TRBJ2-5
d_call: -
cdr3_aa: CATEGGEGKQTQYF
cdr3_nt: TGTGCCACCGAGGGGGGTGAGGGGAAGCAGACCCAGTACTTC

v_call: TRBV5-1
clone_size: few
j_call: TRBJ2-3
d_call: TRBD2
cdr3_aa: CASSLDSGRTDTQYF
cdr3_nt: TGCGCCAGCAGCTTGGATAGCGGGCGCACAGATACGCAGTATTTT

v_call: TRBV24-1
clone_size: -
j_call: TRBJ2-6
d_call: -
cdr3_aa: CATSESRRRGSGADVLTF
cdr3_nt: TGTGCCACCAGTGAGTCCCGGAGACGGGGCTCTGGGGCCGACGTCCTGACTTTC

v_call: TRBV12-3/TRBV12-4
clone_size: -
j_call: TRBJ1-1
d_call: -
cdr3_aa: CASSFRTLPLEAFF
cdr3_nt: TGTGCCAGCAGTTTCAGGACCCTTCCCCTTGAAGCTTTCTTT

v_call: TRBV6-6
clone_size: few
j_call: TRBJ1-5
d_call: TRBD1
cdr3_aa: CASSYSGQGRNQPQHF
cdr3_nt: TGTGCCAGCAGTTACTCGGGACAGGGGCGCAATCAGCCCCAGCATTTT

v_call: TRBV5-6
clone_size: few
j_call: TRBJ2-7
d_call: -
cdr3_aa: CASRRGHFSYNEQYF
cdr3_nt: TGTGCCAGCAGACGGGGACATTTCTCCTACAATGAGCAGTACTTC

v_call: TRBV11-2
clone_size: few
j_call: TRBJ2-1
d_call: -
cdr3_aa: CASSLDPGTPYNEQFF
cdr3_nt: TGTGCCAGCAGCTTGGATCCGGGGACCCCCTACAATGAGCAGTTCTTC

v_call: TRBV7-9
clone_size: -
j_call: TRBJ2-7
d_call: -
cdr3_aa: CASSFGIAYEQYF
cdr3_nt: TGTGCCAGCAGCTTCGGGATCGCCTACGAGCAGTACTTC

v_call: TRBV20-1
clone_size: -
j_call: TRBJ2-7
d_call: TRBD1
cdr3_aa: CSAWDSRGHYEQYF
cdr3_nt: TGCAGTGCCTGGGACAGCCGAGGGCACTACGAGCAGTACTTC